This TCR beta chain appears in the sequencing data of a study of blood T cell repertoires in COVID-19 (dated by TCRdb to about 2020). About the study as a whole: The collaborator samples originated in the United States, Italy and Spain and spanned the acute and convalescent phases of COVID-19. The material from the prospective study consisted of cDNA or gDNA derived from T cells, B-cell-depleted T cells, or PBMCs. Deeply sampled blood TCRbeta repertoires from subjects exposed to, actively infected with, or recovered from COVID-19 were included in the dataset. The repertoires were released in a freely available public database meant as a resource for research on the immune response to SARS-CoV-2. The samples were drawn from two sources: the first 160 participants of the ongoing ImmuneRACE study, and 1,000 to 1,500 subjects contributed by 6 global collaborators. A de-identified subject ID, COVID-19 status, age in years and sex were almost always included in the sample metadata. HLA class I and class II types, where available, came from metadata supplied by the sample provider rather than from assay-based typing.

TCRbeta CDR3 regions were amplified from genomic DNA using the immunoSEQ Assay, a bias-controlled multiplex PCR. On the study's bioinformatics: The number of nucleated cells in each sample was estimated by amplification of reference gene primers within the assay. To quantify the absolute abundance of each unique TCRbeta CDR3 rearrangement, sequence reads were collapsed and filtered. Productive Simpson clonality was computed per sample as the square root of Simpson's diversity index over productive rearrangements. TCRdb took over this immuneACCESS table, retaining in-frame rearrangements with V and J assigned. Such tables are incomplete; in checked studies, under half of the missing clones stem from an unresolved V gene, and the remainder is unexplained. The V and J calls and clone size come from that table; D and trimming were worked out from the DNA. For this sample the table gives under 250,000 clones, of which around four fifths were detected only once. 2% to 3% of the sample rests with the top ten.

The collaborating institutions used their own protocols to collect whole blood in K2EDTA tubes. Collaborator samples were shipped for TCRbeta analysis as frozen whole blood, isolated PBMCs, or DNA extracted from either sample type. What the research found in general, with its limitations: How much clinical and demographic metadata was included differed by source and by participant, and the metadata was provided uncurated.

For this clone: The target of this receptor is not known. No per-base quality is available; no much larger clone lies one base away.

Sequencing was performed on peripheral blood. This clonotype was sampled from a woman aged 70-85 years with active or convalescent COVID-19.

The nucleotides are TGCGCCAGCAGCTACCAGGGGCCCACTGAAGCTTTCTTT. Its amino acids are CASSYQGPTEAFF. This sequence uses TRBV5-1 and TRBJ1-1, and possibly TRBD1, on 6 matching bases. V is clipped by 3 bases and J by 4 bases, and the sequence between their germline boundaries is 10 bases long. Looking up the germline V gene yields CDR1 SGHRS and CDR2 YFSETQ. Inclusive of the bounding cysteine and phenylalanine, the CDR3 is 13 residues long. Solely the CDR3 DNA is kept, with 39 bases framed from the first base.